The rows below give T cell receptor beta chains drawn from one sample of a study of cytomegalovirus exposure and HLA in healthy donors. TCRdb keeps only in-frame clones here, not all; method: immunoSEQ multiplex PCR. The sample has some 51,000 clones, and its top ten clones hold approximately 10%. The material sequenced was PBMCs. The origin of the receptors is a middle-aged man in good health and CMV-seropositive. The CDR3 runs from the conserved cysteine through the conserved F or W. The D gene is left open where the match is weak.

>TRBV30|TRBJ1-2|-
CAWGAAGYTF
TGTGCCTGGGGAGCCGCTGGCTACACCTTC
>TRBV19|TRBJ2-7|TRBD2
CASSMRGLDAGEQYF
TGTGCCAGTAGTATGCGGGGACTAGATGCTGGCGAGCAGTACTTC
>TRBV5-6|TRBJ2-7|-
CASSLAAYEQYF
TGTGCCAGCAGCTTGGCCGCCTACGAGCAGTACTTC
>TRBV6-5|TRBJ2-7|TRBD2
CASSYSLAGGDYEQYF
TGTGCCAGCAGTTACTCACTAGCGGGGGGCGACTACGAGCAGTACTTC
>TRBV27|TRBJ2-7|-
CASSLGGVRHEQYF
TGTGCCAGCAGTTTGGGCGGGGTTCGCCACGAGCAGTACTTC
>TRBV30|TRBJ2-1|-
CAWSRGGGIYNEQFF
TGTGCCTGGAGTCGTGGGGGGGGCATCTACAATGAGCAGTTCTTC
>TRBV18|TRBJ2-7|TRBD1
CASSQGQGTYEQYF
TGTGCCAGCTCACAGGGACAGGGGACGTACGAGCAGTACTTC
>TRBV29-1|TRBJ1-1|-
CSGRGDTEAFF
TGCAGCGGGAGGGGCGACACTGAAGCTTTCTTT
>TRBV6-5|TRBJ1-4|-
CASSYSAGVEKLFF
TGTGCCAGCAGTTACTCAGCAGGGGTGGAAAAACTGTTTTTT
>TRBV6-1|TRBJ1-2|-
CASSEQPGFNYGYTF
TGTGCCAGCAGTGAGCAACCGGGATTCAACTATGGCTACACCTTC
>TRBV30|TRBJ2-5|-
CAWSVQVQETQYF
TGTGCCTGGAGTGTACAAGTACAAGAGACCCAGTACTTC
>TRBV18|TRBJ2-7|-
CASSPGTRGDEQYF
TGTGCCAGCTCACCCGGGACAAGGGGCGACGAGCAGTACTTC
>TRBV5-1|TRBJ2-1|TRBD2
CASSSVAGGSNEQFF
TGCGCCAGCAGCTCGGTAGCGGGAGGTTCCAATGAGCAGTTCTTC
>TRBV18|TRBJ2-7|-
CASSSRDAAYEQYF
TGTGCCAGCTCATCGCGGGACGCAGCCTACGAGCAGTACTTC
>TRBV6-1|TRBJ1-1|-
CASRAGYSDTEAFF
TGTGCCAGCAGGGCAGGATATTCGGACACTGAAGCTTTCTTT
>TRBV5-1|TRBJ2-7|TRBD1
CASSQLYPLRTGGYSYEQYF
TGCGCCAGCAGCCAGTTATATCCCCTTCGGACAGGTGGGTACTCATACGAGCAGTACTTC